Sequencing of this T cell receptor (beta chain) was carried out in a study of blood T cells in healthy people across ages. Findings and caveats of the study: Estimates based on one million T cells were treated as lower bounds. Roughly linear declines in TCR beta diversity per million T cells occurred with age.

The table lists this clonotype with a few counts. The antigen remains undetermined. Using a J-beta primer mix together with a sample-barcoded 5' primer, a second PCR was run for about 7 to 12 cycles. TCRdb independently ran MiXCR on the 5' RACE reads; one entry per CDR3 protein. The sample lists about 780,000 distinct CDR3 sequences; roughly 46% were seen once. CDR1 and CDR2 (germline): DFQATT, SNEGSKA (reference sequence). The CDR3 loop spans 16 amino acids. Trimming shortened V by 6 bases and J by 0 bases, and 18 bases separated the two germline ends. The sample was blood. The receptor comes from an elderly man in good health. The V gene is TRBV20-1, the J gene TRBJ2-4, with D possibly TRBD2 on 5 matching bases. The CDR3 loop reads CSAEREPLIAKNIQYF. For the CDR3, the DNA is TGCAGTGCCGAAAGGGAGCCATTAATAGCCAAAAACATTCAGTACTTC.